Shown below are 31 T cell receptor beta chains from a single sample sequenced in a study of shared clonotypes between healthy human individuals. Sequencing used immunoSEQ multiplex PCR; TCRdb keeps in-frame clones, though not all of them. This sample yields some 1 million clones, of which around 76% are seen a single time; roughly 1.4% belongs to the top ten. The sequenced material came from memory CD4+ T cells sorted from blood. Subset denoted: CD45RA-negative fraction. Receptor source: a man aged 18 to 29 in good health.

The genes are TRBV7-2 and TRBJ1-4; D is undetermined. The CDR3 has 15 amino acids. V lost 1 base, J lost 0 bases, and 6 bases lay in between. Per the germline V gene, CDR1 is SGHTA and CDR2 is FQGNSA. CDR3 protein: CASSLGRSTNEKLFF. DNA for the CDR3: TGTGCCAGCAGCTTAGGGAGGTCAACTAATGAAAAACTGTTTTTT.

CDR3 DNA: TGTGCCAGCTCACCAATGACAGGGGGCGGGGACGAGCAGTACTTC. Encoded protein: CASSPMTGGGDEQYF. The chain couples TRBV18 to TRBJ2-7; 10 bases match TRBD1. V shed 2 bases, J shed 5 bases, and the junction held 6 bases outside the gene matches. The length of the CDR3 is 15 residues. Germline V gene sequence: CDR1 KGHSH, CDR2 LQKENI.

The rearrangement joins TRBV19 to TRBJ1-2; a weak D match, TRBD1 (5 bases). CDR1 is LNHDA and CDR2 is SQIVND in the germline V gene (reference sequence). The ends were cut back, 6 bases at V and 2 bases at J, with 13 bases in the middle. The CDR3 is 14 amino acids. For the CDR3, the DNA is TGTGCCAGTAGACAGGCGGCTGCCAACTATGGCTACACCTTC. This translates into CASRQAAANYGYTF. Filled out from reference TRBV19 and TRBJ1-2, the complete variable domain reads DGGITQSPKYLFRKEGQNVTLSCEQNLNHDAMYWYRQDPGQGLRLIYYSQIVNDFQKGDIAEGYSVSREKKESFPLTVTSAQKNPTAFYLCASRQAAANYGYTFGSGTRLTVV.

The gene calls are TRBV7-9 and TRBJ2-3, with 10 bases lining up with TRBD2. With 4 bases clipped from V and 6 bases from J, the junction kept 10 bases outside the gene matches. CDR3 length: 16 residues. CDR1 is SEHNR, CDR2 FQNEAQ, per germline (reference sequence). CDR3 loop: CASSYGLAAIRDTQYF. The CDR3 coding sequence is TGTGCCAGCAGCTACGGACTAGCGGCCATTCGGGATACGCAGTATTTT.

The CDR3 reads CASSLGPRNTEAFF. The CDR3 DNA reads TGTGCCAGCAGCTTAGGCCCGAGGAACACTGAAGCTTTCTTT. This chain joins TRBV11-2 and TRBJ1-1; D call uncertain. The CDR3 is 14 residues long. Trimming stripped 1 base from V and 1 base from J, with 7 bases between. CDR1 is SGHAT, CDR2 FQNNGV, per germline.

A remark on this clone: One base separates it from a far larger clone, so it is likely a read error. The chain is built from TRBV6-1 and TRBJ2-6; D is ambiguous. V was trimmed by 5 bases and J by 0 bases, leaving 2 bases between them. The CDR3 sequence is 13 residues long. Germline CDR1 and CDR2: MNHNS and SASEGT. The CDR3 spells CASSNSGANVLTF. CDR3 coding DNA: TGTGCCAGCAGTAACTCTGGGGCCAACGTCCTGACTTTC.

In its sample, this clone was seen many times. CDR3 nucleotides: TGTGCCAGCAGCAAAGACAGGGGAGAGACCCAGTACTTC. Protein: CASSKDRGETQYF. The gene calls are TRBV5-4 and TRBJ2-5; 8 nucleotides line up with TRBD1. From germline, CDR1 is SGHNT and CDR2 YYREEE (reference sequence). Trimming cost V 4 bases and J 4 bases; bases outside gene matches: 3. The CDR3 extends over 13 amino acids.

This chain joins TRBV6-5 and TRBJ1-1; perhaps TRBD1 as D (5 bases). V gave up 5 bases and J gave up 7 bases, with 11 bases separating them. Germline CDR1 and CDR2: MNHEY and SVGAGI. The CDR3 has 12 amino acids. This CDR3 reads CASSTLRGEAFF. The CDR3 nucleotides are TGTGCCAGCAGTACACTAAGGGGTGAAGCTTTCTTT.

The chain recombines TRBV7-2 with TRBJ1-4, with 7 nucleotides matching TRBD1. CDR1 and CDR2 from the germline V gene are SGHTA and FQGNSA. The CDR3 totals 18 residues. The V gene end was trimmed by 5 bases and the J gene end by 0 bases; junction bases not matched to a gene: 12. CDR3 amino acids: CASSLLSDRKATNEKLFF. The CDR3 DNA reads TGTGCCAGCAGCCTCCTCTCGGACAGGAAAGCAACTAATGAAAAACTGTTTTTT.

A few counts support this clone. V is TRBV19 and J is TRBJ1-5, with D uncertain. This CDR3 contains 12 residues. V gave up 6 bases and J gave up 3 bases, with 6 bases separating them. CDR1 and CDR2 from the germline V gene are LNHDA and SQIVND (reference sequence). The chain's CDR3 is CASRLFNQPQHF. CDR3 coding DNA: TGTGCCAGTAGGCTCTTCAATCAGCCCCAGCATTTT.

The V call is TRBV5-6, the J call TRBJ2-3; a possible D gene is TRBD2 (6 bases). There are 17 residues in the CDR3. Germline V gene lookup returns CDR1 SGHDT and CDR2 YYEEEE. Trimming shortened V by 4 bases and J by 11 bases, and 29 bases separated the two germline ends. CDR3 sequence: CASSRSIAGTAPKEQYF. CDR3 coding DNA: TGTGCCAGCAGCCGGAGCATTGCGGGGACCGCCCCTAAGGAGCAGTATTTT.

V gene TRBV19 combines with J gene TRBJ2-7; no definite D call. CDR1 is LNHDA and CDR2 is SQIVND in the germline V gene (reference sequence). The CDR3 has 16 residues. V was clipped by 5 bases and J by 0 bases, with 17 bases between them. CDR3 region: CASSPPPGAGSYEQYF. In DNA, the CDR3 is TGTGCCAGTAGTCCCCCCCCGGGTGCCGGCTCCTACGAGCAGTACTTC. Looking up the rest from reference TRBV19 and TRBJ2-7 gives the full variable domain: DGGITQSPKYLFRKEGQNVTLSCEQNLNHDAMYWYRQDPGQGLRLIYYSQIVNDFQKGDIAEGYSVSREKKESFPLTVTSAQKNPTAFYLCASSPPPGAGSYEQYFGPGTRLTVT.

V and J are TRBV7-3 and TRBJ2-3; tentatively, D is TRBD1 or TRBD2 (5 bases each). V was pared by 4 bases and J by 0 bases, with 14 bases between. This CDR3 is built from 16 residues. Germline CDR1 SGHTA, CDR2 FQGTGA. CDR3 bases: TGTGCCAGCAGCTCAATGGGACGGTATAGCACAGATACGCAGTATTTT. It specifies CASSSMGRYSTDTQYF.

The chain combines TRBV19 with TRBJ1-1, with a possible D match to TRBD1 (6 bases). Germline values: CDR1 LNHDA, CDR2 SQIVND (reference sequence). V lost 1 base, J lost 2 bases, and 14 bases lay in between. CDR3 length equals 16 residues. The CDR3 coding sequence is TGTGCCAGTAGTATAGGGAGACAGGTACTAAACACTGAAGCTTTCTTT. This encodes CASSIGRQVLNTEAFF. Together with reference TRBV19 and TRBJ1-1, the CDR3 gives the full variable domain: DGGITQSPKYLFRKEGQNVTLSCEQNLNHDAMYWYRQDPGQGLRLIYYSQIVNDFQKGDIAEGYSVSREKKESFPLTVTSAQKNPTAFYLCASSIGRQVLNTEAFFGQGTRLTVV.

The chain carries TRBV28 and TRBJ1-2; D is perhaps TRBD1 (5 bases). This CDR3 has 15 residues. Trimming shortened V by 5 bases and J by 4 bases, and 17 bases separated the two germline ends. Germline CDR1 is MDHEN and CDR2 is SYDVKM. In DNA, the CDR3 is TGTGCCAGCAGTGCCCCGGGGTCCCAGGGCTATGGCTACACCTTC. It is translated as CASSAPGSQGYGYTF.

The chain joins TRBV11-2 to TRBJ1-1; tentative D call: TRBD1 (5 bases). Germline assignment: CDR1 SGHAT and CDR2 FQNNGV. The CDR3 totals 14 residues. V lost 5 bases to trimming and J lost 5 bases, with 15 bases between them. This chain's CDR3 is CASSPGVGFTEAFF. DNA of the CDR3: TGTGCCAGCAGCCCGGGGGTCGGGTTTACTGAAGCTTTCTTT.

About this clone itself: This same CDR3 is encoded by further DNA sequences in the sample. The chain recombines TRBV5-1 with TRBJ1-1; D perhaps matches TRBD1 (6 bases). V was clipped by 2 bases and J by 5 bases, with 10 bases between them. The CDR3 covers 13 residues. Germline CDR1 reads SGHRS; CDR2 reads YFSETQ. CDR3 sequence: CASSLSRGTEAFF. The CDR3 bases are TGCGCCAGCAGCTTAAGTAGGGGGACTGAAGCTTTCTTT.

CDR3 coding DNA: TGTGCCTGGAGTTTGGACACCGGGGAGCTGTTTTTT. This gives the protein CAWSLDTGELFF. This chain connects TRBV30 to TRBJ2-2, with D unclear. V lost 2 bases to trimming and J lost 3 bases, with 4 bases between them. From germline, CDR1 is GTSNPN and CDR2 SVGIG (reference sequence). The CDR3 covers 12 residues.

CDR3 coding DNA: TGTGCCAGCAGCTCAGGATGGAACACAGATACGCAGTATTTT. Protein sequence: CASSSGWNTDTQYF. The chain has TRBV2 and TRBJ2-3; D call uncertain. This CDR3 is 14 amino acids long. CDR1 is SNHLY and CDR2 is FYNNEI in the germline V gene. Trimming shortened V by 6 bases and J by 2 bases, and 12 bases separated the two germline ends.

The gene calls are TRBV7-2 and TRBJ2-1; the D is unclear. CDR1 is SGHTA, CDR2 FQGNSA, per germline. This CDR3 has 14 residues. Trimming shortened V by 2 bases and J by 6 bases, and 11 bases separated the two germline ends. The CDR3, as DNA: TGTGCCAGCAGCTTATCGTCAGCGATCAATGAGCAGTTCTTC. Its translation is CASSLSSAINEQFF. Full variable domain (rest looked up from reference TRBV7-2 and TRBJ2-1): GAGVSQSPSNKVTEKGKDVELRCDPISGHTALYWYRQSLGQGLEFLIYFQGNSAPDKSGLPSDRFSAERTGGSVSTLTIQRTQQEDSAVYLCASSLSSAINEQFFGPGTRLTVL.

V usage is TRBV19 and J usage is TRBJ2-5; tentatively, D is TRBD1 or TRBD2 (6 bases each). The CDR3 totals 14 residues. V was trimmed by 7 bases and J by 6 bases, leaving 18 bases between them. Germline CDR1 reads LNHDA; CDR2 reads SQIVND (reference sequence). The CDR3 sequence: CASTPGGSKQTQYF. Here the CDR3 DNA reads TGTGCCAGTACCCCCGGGGGCTCAAAGCAGACCCAGTACTTC.

On this clone itself: The sample contains more than one DNA sequence encoding this CDR3. This chain connects TRBV30 to TRBJ2-1; 7 bases align to TRBD1. V gave up 0 bases and J gave up 4 bases; unmatched junction bases: 6. The CDR3 is 15 amino acids. The germline gives CDR1 GTSNPN, CDR2 SVGIG (reference sequence). CDR3 coding DNA: TGTGCCTGGAGTGTAAGGGCAGGGGGATACAATGAGCAGTTCTTC. Protein: CAWSVRAGGYNEQFF.

This clone was seen just once. The chain has TRBV5-1 and TRBJ2-5, with D uncertain. Germline V gives CDR1 SGHRS, CDR2 YFSETQ. Trimming shortened V by 3 bases and J by 5 bases, and 11 bases separated the two germline ends. This CDR3 has 13 residues. CDR3 region: CASSSGHGETQYF. The CDR3, as DNA: TGCGCCAGCAGCTCGGGCCATGGGGAGACCCAGTACTTC.

This chain joins TRBV28 and TRBJ1-6; possible D gene TRBD1, 6 bases. Trimming left V 5 bases short and J 8 bases short, with 16 bases between. CDR1 and CDR2 (germline): MDHEN, SYDVKM. CDR3 length: 15 residues. CDR3 amino acids: CASSQIDRSHSPLHF. CDR3 DNA sequence: TGTGCCAGCAGTCAGATAGACAGGTCGCATTCACCCCTCCACTTT. The whole variable domain, filled in from reference TRBV28 and TRBJ1-6, reads DVKVTQSSRYLVKRTGEKVFLECVQDMDHENMFWYRQDPGLGLRLIYFSYDVKMKEKGDIPEGYSVSREKKERFSLILESASTNQTSMYLCASSQIDRSHSPLHFGNGTRLTVT.

The J gene is TRBJ1-2, the V gene TRBV5-5; weak D call: TRBD1 (5 bases). Trimming removed 4 bases at V and 8 bases at J, with 15 bases between. CDR3 length: 13 amino acids. Germline-derived CDR1 and CDR2 are SGHKS and YYEKEE (reference sequence). The CDR3 sequence is CASSLPGTAGYTF. The CDR3 nucleotides read TGTGCCAGCAGCCTTCCCGGGACGGCAGGCTACACCTTC.

The chain recombines TRBV11-2 with TRBJ2-1, with a possible D match to TRBD1 (6 bases). V lost 3 bases and J 3 bases, leaving 12 bases between the germline ends. From germline, CDR1 is SGHAT and CDR2 FQNNGV. CDR3 size: 15 residues. The CDR3 nucleotides read TGTGCCAGCAGCTTGGGTGGGGGCAACTACAATGAGCAGTTCTTC. Protein sequence: CASSLGGGNYNEQFF.

In this sample, this clone turned up once. The chain carries TRBV27 and TRBJ1-2; possibly TRBD1 for D (6 bases). Germline CDR1 reads MNHEY; CDR2 reads SMNVEV (reference sequence). V gave up 3 bases and J gave up 7 bases, with 18 bases separating them. The CDR3 contains 15 residues. In nucleotides, the CDR3 is TGTGCCAGCAGTTTGGGATTAGGGGGACTCGGTGGCTACACCTTC. This codes for CASSLGLGGLGGYTF.

The V and J genes are TRBV7-9 and TRBJ1-4; tentative D call: TRBD1 (5 bases). The CDR3 has 14 amino acids. Germline CDR1 and CDR2: SEHNR and FQNEAQ (reference sequence). Trimming pared 5 bases from V and 5 bases from J, leaving 12 bases between. The CDR3 bases are TGTGCCAGCAGCCAGGGCCAGTCCAATGAAAAACTGTTTTTT. As protein: CASSQGQSNEKLFF.

This clone has a handful of counts. The chain has TRBV18 and TRBJ1-3, with D tentatively TRBD1 (5 bases). Per germline, CDR1 KGHSH and CDR2 LQKENI. The CDR3 totals 13 residues. The V end lost 6 bases, the J end lost 5 bases, and 11 bases lay between the germline ends. In nucleotides, the CDR3 is TGTGCCAGCTCGCAGGGTGAACGAAACACCATATATTTT. It specifies CASSQGERNTIYF.

This clone was counted between two and nine times. This chain links TRBV5-6 with TRBJ1-5; D possibly corresponds to TRBD1 (5 bases). This CDR3 is 12 amino acids long. Germline V gives CDR1 SGHDT, CDR2 YYEEEE. Trimming removed 3 bases at V and 11 bases at J, with 12 bases between. CDR3: CASSSRLGAQHF. CDR3 DNA sequence: TGTGCCAGCAGCTCGAGGTTAGGGGCCCAGCATTTT.

In its sample, this clone was seen once. The chain combines TRBV7-3 with TRBJ2-5, with unresolved D. Between the trimmed V and J ends, which lost 3 bases and 0 bases, there was a span of 8 bases. Looked up from germline, CDR1 is SGHTA and CDR2 is FQGTGA. The CDR3 spans 14 residues. The CDR3 sequence is CASSLRLYQETQYF. The CDR3 DNA is TGTGCCAGCAGCTTGAGACTCTACCAAGAGACCCAGTACTTC.